Reported below is one T cell receptor (beta chain). Its antigen is not identified. TCRdb passed the 5' RACE reads through MiXCR, listing each CDR3 protein once. The profile shows roughly 290,000 distinct CDR3 sequences, nearly 9.5% of them singletons. CDR3 length: 16 amino acids. The J segment lost 5 bases and the V segment lost 2 bases, leaving 9 bases of the junction unmatched. The germline gives CDR1 SEHNR, CDR2 FQNEAQ (reference sequence). The data were taken from a study of identical twins. Study conclusions and caveats: Out-of-frame alpha sequences common to twins exhibited a surplus of low generation probability. Models underestimated out-of-frame TCR alpha sharing in monozygotic twins. Conclusions leaned on cross-sectional statistical analysis and did not track the same donors over time. Weaker excess twin sharing was seen among beta out-of-frame sequences.

The same specimen was also included in a second study, on yellow fever vaccine responses in identical twins.

The sequenced sample was CD8+ T cells sorted from blood. This receptor was identified in a woman aged 18-29 years in good health. The chain recombines TRBV7-9 with TRBJ2-5, with TRBD2 matching over 9 bases. CDR3 nucleotide sequence: TGTGCCAGCAGCTTAATAAAGACTAGCGGTAGCGAGACCCAGTACTTC. It is translated as CASSLIKTSGSETQYF.